This T cell receptor (beta chain) is drawn from a study of Ad26.COV2.S vaccination and SARS-CoV-2 variants. Treatment indicated: 15 to 20 received Ad26.COV2.S at low or high dose, single or two shots; 5 received placebo; per-sample allocation not given. The investigators took samples on day 63 after the first vaccine or placebo injection. This clone occurred once. Sequencing was performed with immunoSEQ multiplex PCR; in TCRdb, only in-frame clones are kept and a portion is missing. The sample lists around 240,000 clones, roughly 90% seen once, with about 10% in the top ten. Germline CDR1 SGHTA, CDR2 FQGNSA. The germline V and J ends were trimmed by 3 bases and 0 bases, with 12 bases remaining between them. The CDR3 extends over 16 amino acids.

The TCR was taken from a person between 18 and 60 years old who received the Ad26.COV2.S COVID-19 vaccine or a placebo. The genes are TRBV7-2 and TRBJ1-3; D may be TRBD1 (5 bases). This material consisted of peripheral blood, taken in a trial of Ad26.COV2.S vaccine versus placebo. The CDR3 DNA reads TGTGCCAGCAGCTTTCCGGGACGGCACTCTGGAAACACCATATATTTT. It yields the protein CASSFPGRHSGNTIYF.